One T cell receptor beta chain is described in this entry. The data were taken from a study of blood T cell repertoires in COVID-19. The wider study: Both acute and convalescent COVID-19 samples were obtained from the United States, Italy and Spain. PBMCs, B-cell-depleted T cells, or T cells provided the cDNA or gDNA that made up the material.

Germline V lookup: CDR1 SGHNT, CDR2 YYREEE (reference sequence). V lost 4 bases and J lost 0, with 9 bases in between. The CDR3 extends over 14 amino acids. Under the authors' procedure: Estimation of nucleated cell counts relied on the amplification of reference gene primers. Profiling relied on immunoSEQ multiplex PCR, and the TCRdb table lists in-frame clones only, not all of them. V and J calls and clone size follow that table, whereas D and trimming were derived from the DNA. The sample lists fewer than 300,000 clones, roughly 87% seen once, with about 0.8% in the top ten. This chain connects TRBV5-4 to TRBJ2-3; possibly TRBD2 for D (7 bases). The material sequenced was peripheral blood. This receptor was taken from a woman aged 25 to 39 with acute or convalescent COVID-19. The CDR3 loop is CASSRGASTDTQYF. DNA for the CDR3: TGTGCCAGCAGCCGGGGGGCTAGCACAGATACGCAGTATTTT.